The rows below give T cell receptor beta chains drawn from one sample of a study of CD8+ T cells in alopecia areata. The protocol was immunoSEQ multiplex PCR, while the TCRdb copy is restricted to in-frame clones and leaves out a portion. Of over 8,000 clones listed, approximately 70% are singletons. Sequenced: skin. The source of these receptors is a human donor with alopecia areata. Each CDR3 is given with its conserved first and last residue. The order of the fields is J gene, V gene, CDR3 protein.

>TRBJ1-5|TRBV19
CASKDREFHQPQHF
>TRBJ2-1|TRBV5-1
CASSDLEGLTQFF
>TRBJ2-7|TRBV10-3
CAISPNDRPYEQYF
>TRBJ2-1|TRBV9
CASSVVSGSGEQFF
>TRBJ2-7|TRBV11-3
CASSLEGWGHRSYEQYF
>TRBJ2-1|TRBV2
CASSVGRNEQFF
>TRBJ2-2|TRBV2
CASNSGTRATGELFF
>TRBJ2-3|TRBV28
CASSSPLASGRADTQYF
>TRBJ2-3|TRBV7-2
CASSLLTTDTQYF
>TRBJ2-7|TRBV28
CASTRPGAYEQYF
>TRBJ2-5|TRBV29-1
CSVEDPPGGRQETQYF
>TRBJ2-7|TRBV27
CASSLGWGSSYEQYF
>TRBJ2-5|TRBV6-6
CASSYLGLQETQYF
>TRBJ1-2|TRBV11-2
CASSYGQGNGYTF
>TRBJ1-5|TRBV4-3
CASSHWPGSGQPQHF
>TRBJ1-2|TRBV23-1
CASSPGTGEAYGYTF
>TRBJ2-7|TRBV25-1
CASTTGGTYEQYF
>TRBJ2-2|TRBV13
CASSRGQGANTGELFF
>TRBJ1-3|TRBV7-9
CASSFEGNTIYF
>TRBJ1-1|TRBV2
CASGVREDTEAFF
>TRBJ2-1|TRBV19
CASGTSGSNEQFF
>TRBJ2-3|TRBV11-1
CASLLGRGADTQYF
>TRBJ2-5|TRBV29-1
CSVGGRQGETQYF
>TRBJ2-5|TRBV5-1
CASSSREAETQYF
>TRBJ2-7|TRBV7-2
CASSLTSYEQYF
>TRBJ2-7|TRBV5-4
CASSFPGQGVYEQYF
>TRBJ2-1|TRBV7-9
CASSSARLAGSYNEQFF
>TRBJ2-7|TRBV27
CASSPPGQVPYEQYF
>TRBJ2-7|TRBV5-1
CASSWDKSYEQYF
>TRBJ1-1|TRBV4-3
CASSQVLGENTEAFF
>TRBJ1-1|TRBV18
CASSPPMAREAFF
>TRBJ2-5|TRBV7-3
CASSLRGGRRQETQYF
>TRBJ1-2|TRBV7-2
CASSLVGTGPYGYTF
>TRBJ2-5|TRBV7-8
CASSLAIQGGETQYF
>TRBJ2-1|TRBV2
CASQSRSSYNEQFF
>TRBJ1-3|TRBV7-9
CASSLPPGGVCGNTIYF
>TRBJ1-4|TRBV7-6
CASSLEADNEKLFF
>TRBJ2-2|TRBV6-6
CASSYSTGGGTGELFF
>TRBJ1-5|TRBV2
CASRGDRLSNQPQHF
>TRBJ2-3|TRBV6-6
CASTFGTSTDTQYF
>TRBJ2-7|TRBV10-3
CAISESVQGAGEQYF